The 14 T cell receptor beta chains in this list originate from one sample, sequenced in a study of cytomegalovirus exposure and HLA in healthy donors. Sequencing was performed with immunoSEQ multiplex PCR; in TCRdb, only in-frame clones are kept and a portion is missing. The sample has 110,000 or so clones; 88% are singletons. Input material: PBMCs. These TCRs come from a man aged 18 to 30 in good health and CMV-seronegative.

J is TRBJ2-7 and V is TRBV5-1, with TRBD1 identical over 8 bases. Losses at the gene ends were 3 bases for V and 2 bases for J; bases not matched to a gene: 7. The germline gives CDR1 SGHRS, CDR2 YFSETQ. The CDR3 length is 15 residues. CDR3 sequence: CASSYSGQDTYEQYF. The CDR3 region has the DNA TGCGCCAGCAGCTATTCGGGACAGGACACCTACGAGCAGTACTTC.

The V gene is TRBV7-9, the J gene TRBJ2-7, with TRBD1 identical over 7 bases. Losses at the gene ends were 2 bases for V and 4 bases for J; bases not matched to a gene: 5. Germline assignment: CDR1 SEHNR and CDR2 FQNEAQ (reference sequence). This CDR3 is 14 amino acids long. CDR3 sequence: CASSLTGATYEQYF. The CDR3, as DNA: TGTGCCAGCAGCTTAACAGGGGCGACATACGAGCAGTACTTC.

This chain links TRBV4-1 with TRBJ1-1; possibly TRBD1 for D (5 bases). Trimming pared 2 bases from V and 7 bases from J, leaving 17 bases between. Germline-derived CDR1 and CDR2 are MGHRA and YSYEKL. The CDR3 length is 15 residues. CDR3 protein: CASSQSSFGDSEAFF. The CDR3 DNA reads TGCGCCAGCAGCCAATCTTCTTTTGGAGACAGTGAAGCTTTCTTT.

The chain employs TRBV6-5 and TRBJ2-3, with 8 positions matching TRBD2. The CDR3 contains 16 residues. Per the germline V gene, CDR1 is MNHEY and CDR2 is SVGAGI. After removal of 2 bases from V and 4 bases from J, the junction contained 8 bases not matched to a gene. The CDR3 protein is CASSYEGGRIPDTQYF. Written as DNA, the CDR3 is TGTGCCAGCAGTTACGAAGGCGGGAGGATCCCAGATACGCAGTATTTT.

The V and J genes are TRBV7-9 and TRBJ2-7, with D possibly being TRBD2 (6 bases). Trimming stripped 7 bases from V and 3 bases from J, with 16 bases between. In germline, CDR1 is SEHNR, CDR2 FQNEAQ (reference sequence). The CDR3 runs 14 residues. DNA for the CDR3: TGTGCCAGCACTCCCGGCGGGACCTACTACGAGCAGTACTTC. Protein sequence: CASTPGGTYYEQYF.

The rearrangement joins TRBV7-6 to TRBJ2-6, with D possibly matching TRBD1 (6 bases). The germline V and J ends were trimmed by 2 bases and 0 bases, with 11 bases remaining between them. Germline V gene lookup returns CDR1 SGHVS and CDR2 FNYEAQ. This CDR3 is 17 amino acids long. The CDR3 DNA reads TGTGCCAGCAGCTTACGAGGGGGACGCTCTGGGGCCAACGTCCTGACTTTC. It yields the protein CASSLRGGRSGANVLTF.

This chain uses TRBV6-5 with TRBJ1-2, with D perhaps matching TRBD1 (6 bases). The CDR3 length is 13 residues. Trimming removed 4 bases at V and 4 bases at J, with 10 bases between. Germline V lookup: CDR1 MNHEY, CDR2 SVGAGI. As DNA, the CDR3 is TGTGCCAGCAGTTTTGACAGGACCTATGGCTACACCTTC. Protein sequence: CASSFDRTYGYTF.

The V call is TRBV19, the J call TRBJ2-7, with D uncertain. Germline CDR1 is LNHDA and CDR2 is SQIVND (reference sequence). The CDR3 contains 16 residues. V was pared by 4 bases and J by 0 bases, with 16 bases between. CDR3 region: CASSTTPERSSYEQYF. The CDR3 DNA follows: TGTGCCAGTAGTACAACCCCCGAACGGTCCTCCTACGAGCAGTACTTC.

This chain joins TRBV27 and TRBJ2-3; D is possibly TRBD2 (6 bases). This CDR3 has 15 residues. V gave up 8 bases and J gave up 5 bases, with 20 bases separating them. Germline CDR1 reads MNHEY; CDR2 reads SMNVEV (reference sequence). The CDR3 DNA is TGTGCCAGCCGTAGCGGACGCTTAAGAGTAGATACGCAGTATTTT. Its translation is CASRSGRLRVDTQYF.

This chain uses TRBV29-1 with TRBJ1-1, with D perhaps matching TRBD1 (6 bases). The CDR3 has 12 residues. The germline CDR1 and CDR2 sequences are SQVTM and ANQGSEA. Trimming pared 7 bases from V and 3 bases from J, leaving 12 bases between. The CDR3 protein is CSAGGPYTEAFF. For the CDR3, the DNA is TGCAGCGCCGGGGGGCCCTACACTGAAGCTTTCTTT.

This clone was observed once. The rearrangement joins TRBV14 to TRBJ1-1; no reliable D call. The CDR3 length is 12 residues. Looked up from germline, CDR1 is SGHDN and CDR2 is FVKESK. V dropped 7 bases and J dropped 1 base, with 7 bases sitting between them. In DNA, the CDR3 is TGTGCCAGCATGCGGGGGAACACTGAAGCTTTCTTT. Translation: CASMRGNTEAFF.

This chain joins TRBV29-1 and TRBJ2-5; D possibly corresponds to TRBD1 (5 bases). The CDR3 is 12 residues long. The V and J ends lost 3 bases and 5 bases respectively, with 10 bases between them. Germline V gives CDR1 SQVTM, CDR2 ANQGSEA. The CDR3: CSVDSGRETQYF. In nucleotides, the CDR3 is TGCAGCGTTGATTCAGGGCGGGAGACCCAGTACTTC.

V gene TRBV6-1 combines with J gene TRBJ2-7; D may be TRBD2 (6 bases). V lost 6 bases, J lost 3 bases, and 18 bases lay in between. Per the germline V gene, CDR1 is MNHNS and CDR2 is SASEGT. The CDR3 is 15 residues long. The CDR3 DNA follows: TGTGCCAGCAGGGTGCGGGACTCCCAAATCTACGAGCAGTACTTC. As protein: CASRVRDSQIYEQYF.

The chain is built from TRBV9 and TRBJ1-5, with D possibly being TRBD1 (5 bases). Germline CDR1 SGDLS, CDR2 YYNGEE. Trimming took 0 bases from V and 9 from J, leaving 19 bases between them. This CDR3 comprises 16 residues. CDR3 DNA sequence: TGTGCCAGCAGCGTAGGATGGGGACTTGGTAAAGGGCCCCAGCATTTT. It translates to CASSVGWGLGKGPQHF.